The 26 T cell receptor beta chains in this list originate from one sample, sequenced in a study of CD8+ T cells in alopecia areata. Treatment meaning: oral pan-JAK inhibitor, 5-10 mg twice daily. Following RNA extraction, reverse transcription yielded cDNA that acted as the sequencing template. Profiling relied on immunoSEQ multiplex PCR, and the TCRdb table lists in-frame clones only, not all of them. Seen here are about 74,000 clones, approximately 30% observed once, and the top ten hold around 14%. Sample: CD8+ T cells sorted from blood, taken at week 4, from a patient treated with tofacitinib. All receptors derive from a human donor with alopecia areata.

The rearrangement links TRBV4-1 to TRBJ2-3; D remains ambiguous. CDR1 is MGHRA and CDR2 is YSYEKL in the germline V gene. The ends were cut back, 4 bases at V and 0 bases at J, with 11 bases in the middle. The CDR3 length is 15 residues. This CDR3 is CASSPAQVSTDTQYF. The CDR3 coding sequence is TGCGCCAGCAGCCCCGCGCAGGTCAGCACAGATACGCAGTATTTT.

The chain links TRBV30 to TRBJ1-2; D may be TRBD1 (6 bases). Deletions cut 3 bases from V and 6 bases from J, with 8 bases between. The CDR3 contains 11 residues. The germline gives CDR1 GTSNPN, CDR2 SVGIG (reference sequence). The CDR3 coding sequence is TGTGCCTGGAGGTCAGGGGATGGCTACACCTTC. It codes for CAWRSGDGYTF.

The rearrangement joins TRBV27 to TRBJ2-2, with a possible D match to TRBD2 (6 bases). Trimming removed 6 bases at V and 6 bases at J, with 8 bases between. This CDR3 contains 12 residues. Per the germline V gene, CDR1 is MNHEY and CDR2 is SMNVEV (reference sequence). DNA of the CDR3: TGTGCCAGCAGGCCGGGGGCCGGGGAGCTGTTTTTT. Translation: CASRPGAGELFF.

The count of this clone is one. The CDR3 is CASSRDREAEQYF. CDR3 DNA sequence: TGTGCCAGCAGCCGTGACAGGGAAGCCGAGCAGTACTTC. The chain has TRBV27 and TRBJ2-7, with 7 bases fitting TRBD1. CDR3 length equals 13 residues. The V gene's germline CDR1 is MNHEY and CDR2 SMNVEV (reference sequence). The junction had 8 bases not matched to a gene; V was cut back by 6 bases and J by 6 bases.

CDR3 bases: TGCAGCGCAATACAGGGGGCACCTTCCTACGAGCAGTACTTC. Translated, it gives CSAIQGAPSYEQYF. The V call is TRBV29-1, the J call TRBJ2-7, with 9 bases fitting TRBD1. The CDR3 has 14 amino acids. The V gene's germline CDR1 is SQVTM and CDR2 ANQGSEA. V shed 7 bases, J shed 1 base, and the junction held 8 bases outside the gene matches.

The chain recombines TRBV5-1 with TRBJ2-2, with no clear D. From germline, CDR1 is SGHRS and CDR2 YFSETQ. There are 13 residues in the CDR3. V dropped 5 bases and J dropped 5 bases, with 10 bases sitting between them. CDR3: CASRTDQTGELFF. The CDR3, as DNA: TGCGCCAGCAGGACGGACCAAACCGGGGAGCTGTTTTTT.

This clone was seen just once. This chain links TRBV7-2 with TRBJ2-7; 10 nucleotides align to TRBD1. The trim removed 5 bases at V and 3 bases at J, leaving 4 bases unmatched. In germline, CDR1 is SGHTA, CDR2 FQGNSA. This CDR3 contains 14 residues. CDR3 residues: CASSPRDRGYEQYF. The CDR3 region has the DNA TGTGCCAGCAGCCCTAGGGACAGGGGCTACGAGCAGTACTTC. The full variable domain, its missing parts supplied by reference TRBV7-2 and TRBJ2-7, is GAGVSQSPSNKVTEKGKDVELRCDPISGHTALYWYRQSLGQGLEFLIYFQGNSAPDKSGLPSDRFSAERTGGSVSTLTIQRTQQEDSAVYLCASSPRDRGYEQYFGPGTRLTVT.

CDR3 sequence reads: CASSASGSSYNEQFF. In DNA, the CDR3 is TGTGCCAGCAGTGCTAGCGGGAGCTCCTACAATGAGCAGTTCTTC. J is TRBJ2-1 and V is TRBV9; 10 bases are a match to TRBD2. This CDR3 contains 15 residues. Trimming cost V 5 bases and J 0 bases; bases outside gene matches: 2. Germline V gene lookup returns CDR1 SGDLS and CDR2 YYNGEE.

V gene TRBV9 combines with J gene TRBJ2-1, with D perhaps matching TRBD2 (5 bases). Trimming removed 0 bases from V and 5 bases from J, with 12 bases in between. The CDR3 is made up of 15 amino acids. Germline CDR1 SGDLS, CDR2 YYNGEE. This chain's CDR3 is CASSVVGGTHNEQFF. The CDR3 nucleotides read TGTGCCAGCAGCGTAGTAGGAGGTACCCACAATGAGCAGTTCTTC.

V usage is TRBV29-1 and J usage is TRBJ1-2, with unresolved D. V lost 5 bases and J lost 4, with 11 bases in between. This CDR3 spans 12 amino acids. Germline V gives CDR1 SQVTM, CDR2 ANQGSEA. CDR3 residues: CSVRQQAYGYTF. DNA of the CDR3: TGCAGCGTTCGGCAGCAAGCCTATGGCTACACCTTC.

This clone turned up a few times. The gene calls are TRBV11-2 and TRBJ2-3; D may be TRBD1 or TRBD2 (5 bases each). V was trimmed by 5 bases and J by 3 bases, leaving 15 bases between them. Germline V lookup: CDR1 SGHAT, CDR2 FQNNGV. The CDR3 is made up of 15 amino acids. The CDR3, as DNA: TGTGCCAGCAGCACCCCGGTTGGGGGAACAGATACGCAGTATTTT. Residues: CASSTPVGGTDTQYF. Together with reference TRBV11-2 and TRBJ2-3, the CDR3 gives the full variable domain: EAGVAQSPRYKIIEKRQSVAFWCNPISGHATLYWYQQILGQGPKLLIQFQNNGVVDDSQLPKDRFSAERLKGVDSTLKIQPAKLEDSAVYLCASSTPVGGTDTQYFGPGTRLTVL.

The V gene is TRBV7-9, the J gene TRBJ1-1; no clear D. Germline V CDR1 and CDR2: SEHNR, FQNEAQ (reference sequence). This CDR3 region has 14 residues. Deletions cut 3 bases from V and 10 bases from J, with 18 bases between. The CDR3 region has the DNA TGTGCCAGCAGCTTGGAACTCCCCATAACTCCAGCTTTCTTT. This encodes CASSLELPITPAFF.

The chain recombines TRBV29-1 with TRBJ2-2; D is unclear. There are 12 residues in the CDR3. V was cut by 4 bases and J by 5 bases, with 8 bases left in between. CDR1 is SQVTM and CDR2 is ANQGSEA in the germline V gene. The CDR3 nucleotides read TGCAGCGTTGCCTTAGGGACCGGGGAGCTGTTTTTT. Amino acids: CSVALGTGELFF.

The chain recombines TRBV9 with TRBJ2-6, with D possibly TRBD2 on 5 matching bases. CDR3 length: 16 residues. CDR1 is SGDLS, CDR2 YYNGEE, per germline. Trimming took off 3 bases at V and 3 bases at J, with 13 bases between the two ends. The CDR3 spells CASSARGSDGANVLTF. CDR3 DNA sequence: TGTGCCAGCAGCGCCCGAGGGAGTGATGGGGCCAACGTCCTGACTTTC.

This sequence joins TRBV19 and TRBJ2-7, with a weak D call TRBD1 (6 bases). Germline values: CDR1 LNHDA, CDR2 SQIVND (reference sequence). With 5 bases removed from V and 2 bases from J, the gap between germline ends came to 13 bases. This CDR3 contains 14 residues. CDR3 residues: CASSFRDTAYEQYF. The CDR3 region has the DNA TGTGCCAGTAGTTTCCGGGACACAGCCTACGAGCAGTACTTC.

The chain couples TRBV29-1 to TRBJ2-7; no firm D call. Trimming cost V 0 bases and J 4 bases, with 16 bases left between them. Germline values: CDR1 SQVTM, CDR2 ANQGSEA. The CDR3 consists of 15 residues. DNA for the CDR3: TGCAGCGTTGAAGAGGCTGGTGGAGCAGCATACGAGCAGTACTTC. Its protein product is CSVEEAGGAAYEQYF.

This clone was detected only a few times. This sequence joins TRBV7-2 and TRBJ2-3, with 10 positions matching TRBD2. Germline CDR1 and CDR2: SGHTA and FQGNSA. This CDR3 has 16 amino acids. With V trimmed by 5 bases and J by 7 bases, 12 bases remained unmatched. This chain's CDR3 is CASSTSLAGERYTQYF. Here the CDR3 DNA reads TGTGCCAGCAGCACCAGCCTAGCGGGAGAGCGATATACGCAGTATTTT.

This clone showed up just a few times. The rearrangement links TRBV7-9 to TRBJ1-5, with D hard to call. The germline CDR1 and CDR2 sequences are SEHNR and FQNEAQ (reference sequence). The CDR3 contains 14 residues. The V end was cut by 5 bases, the J end by 4 bases, with 12 bases between. CDR3 DNA: TGTGCCAGCAGCAACACGGCCCCAAATCAGCCCCAGCATTTT. Translation: CASSNTAPNQPQHF.

The chain carries TRBV4-2 and TRBJ2-5, with D possibly TRBD2 on 6 matching bases. Trimming took 5 bases from V and 5 from J, leaving 18 bases between them. This CDR3 has 15 residues. The V gene's germline CDR1 is LGHNA and CDR2 YNFKEQ. The CDR3 nucleotides are TGTGCCAGCAGCGCCCCCGGGAGAGGGGTGGAGACCCAGTACTTC. This encodes CASSAPGRGVETQYF.

This clone appeared a few times. V usage is TRBV4-1 and J usage is TRBJ2-3; D is unclear. The V gene's germline CDR1 is MGHRA and CDR2 YSYEKL. Trimming took off 1 base at V and 6 bases at J, with 11 bases between the two ends. The CDR3 extends over 14 amino acids. The CDR3 DNA follows: TGCGCCAGCAGCCAAGTCGCTACTAAGGATACGCAGTATTTT. This translates into CASSQVATKDTQYF.

The CDR3 reads CSVPRAGPSTEAFF. In DNA, the CDR3 is TGCAGCGTTCCGCGCGCAGGGCCCAGCACTGAAGCTTTCTTT. V usage is TRBV29-1 and J usage is TRBJ1-1; a possible D gene is TRBD1 (5 bases). The CDR3 contains 14 residues. The germline gives CDR1 SQVTM, CDR2 ANQGSEA. The V gene lost 5 bases and the J gene lost 4 bases, with 17 bases spanning the gap.

The chain carries TRBV30 and TRBJ1-5; D might be TRBD1 (6 bases). The CDR3 loop spans 13 amino acids. Trimming pared 5 bases from V and 6 bases from J, leaving 14 bases between. Germline CDR1 reads GTSNPN; CDR2 reads SVGIG (reference sequence). The CDR3 protein is CAWAEQGTQPQHF. CDR3 sequence (DNA): TGTGCCTGGGCCGAACAGGGCACTCAGCCCCAGCATTTT.

The V call is TRBV7-9, the J call TRBJ2-1; TRBD1 matches 8 bases. The CDR3 has 11 amino acids. The germline V gene has CDR1 SEHNR and CDR2 FQNEAQ (reference sequence). V shed 4 bases and J 15 bases; nucleotides not matched to a gene: 5. CDR3 in amino acids: CASSSQGARFF. In nucleotides, the CDR3 is TGTGCCAGCAGCTCGCAGGGGGCCCGGTTCTTC. Based on the CDR3 plus reference TRBV7-9 and TRBJ2-1, the full variable domain is DTGVSQNPRHKITKRGQNVTFRCDPISEHNRLYWYRQTLGQGPEFLTYFQNEAQLEKSRLLSDRFSAERPKGSFSTLEIQRTEQGDSAMYLCASSSQGARFFGPGTRLTVL.

V usage is TRBV27 and J usage is TRBJ2-7; no firm D call. Trimming left V 5 bases short and J 6 bases short, with 11 bases between. The CDR3 sequence is 12 residues long. Germline V gives CDR1 MNHEY, CDR2 SMNVEV (reference sequence). This CDR3 is CASSPRLSEQYF. The DNA for the CDR3 is TGTGCCAGCAGTCCACGTCTGAGCGAGCAGTACTTC.

A few counts support this clone. Other DNA variants within this sample encode the same CDR3. V usage is TRBV29-1 and J usage is TRBJ2-7; D is uncertain. V lost 5 bases to trimming and J lost 7 bases, with 6 bases between them. CDR1 and CDR2 (germline): SQVTM, ANQGSEA. This CDR3 spans 9 amino acids. For the CDR3, the DNA is TGCAGCGTTAGAGGAGAGCAGTACTTC. This codes for CSVRGEQYF.

This clone was seen only a few times. The V gene is TRBV6-5, the J gene TRBJ2-3; D is unresolved. Germline V gene data show CDR1 as MNHEY and CDR2 as SVGAGI. V was trimmed by 6 bases and J by 7 bases, leaving 20 bases between them. The CDR3 extends over 15 amino acids. CDR3 protein: CASRMWFGERYTQYF. The CDR3 DNA follows: TGTGCCAGCAGGATGTGGTTTGGAGAGCGTTATACGCAGTATTTT.